The entry below gives a single T cell receptor (beta chain) sequence along with its context. Germline lookup yields CDR1 SGHTA and CDR2 FQGTGA. V was clipped by 6 bases and J by 1 base, with 15 bases between them. CDR3 length: 16 amino acids. The data belong to a study of cytomegalovirus exposure and HLA in healthy donors. Amplification used 60 Vbeta primers and 13 Jbeta primers. In the authors' methods: Later, about 80 million unique TCR beta chains were counted in an analysis, and roughly 11 million of them were shared. Profiling relied on immunoSEQ multiplex PCR, and the TCRdb table lists in-frame clones only, not all of them. V and J calls plus clone size are reproduced from that table; the DNA served to infer D and trimming. The table has 150,000 or so clones, roughly 80% seen once.

The TCR sequence derives from a female donor in good health and CMV-seronegative. The V gene is TRBV7-3, the J gene TRBJ2-2, with D possibly TRBD1 on 6 matching bases. The sample taken for sequencing was PBMCs. CDR3 sequence (DNA): TGTGCCAGCAGTCTACAGGGTGGGCTGAACACCGGGGAGCTGTTTTTT. Residues: CASSLQGGLNTGELFF.